The entry below gives a single T cell receptor beta chain sequence along with its context. The CDR3 contains 19 residues. The J segment lost 0 bases and the V segment lost 2 bases, leaving 13 bases of the junction unmatched. Germline V lookup: CDR1 LGHDT, CDR2 YNNKEL (reference sequence). Sequencing used immunoSEQ multiplex PCR; TCRdb keeps in-frame clones, though not all of them. The sample records roughly 570,000 clones, roughly 89% being singletons. The record originates from a study of blood T cell repertoires in COVID-19. Whole-study context: PBMCs, B-cell-depleted T cells, or T cells were the source of the cDNA or gDNA that made up the material.

This TCR came from a woman aged 50 to 65 with COVID-19, enrolled during active disease. The rearrangement links TRBV3-1 (or the pseudogene TRBV3-2) to TRBJ1-3; TRBD1 matches 7 bases. The source material was peripheral blood. CDR3 in DNA: TGTGCCAGCAGCCAATTCGTCAACAGGGGCTCCCGCTCTGGAAACACCATATATTTT. This gives the protein CASSQFVNRGSRSGNTIYF.